One and the same sample provided the 19 T cell receptor beta chains below, sequenced in a study of chemoradiotherapy in HPV16-positive cancers. Using immunoSEQ multiplex PCR, the repertoire was profiled, and TCRdb retains in-frame clones only, with some absent. The repertoire includes more than 10,000 clones, around 66% of them detected once, and approximately 15% sits in the top ten. Collection of the sample occurred from a patient who underwent chemoradiotherapy. The receptors originated from a human donor with HPV-associated anogenital cancer.

The chain carries TRBV6-1 and TRBJ2-7, with TRBD2 matching 10 bases. Germline lookup yields CDR1 MNHNS and CDR2 SASEGT. V lost 8 bases to trimming and J lost 1 base; unmatched junction nucleotides: 5. This CDR3 spans 14 amino acids. The CDR3 reads CASFGLAVSYEQYF. The CDR3 coding sequence is TGTGCCAGCTTTGGACTAGCGGTTTCCTACGAGCAGTACTTC.

V and J are TRBV2 and TRBJ2-1; no reliable D call. The V end was cut by 3 bases, the J end by 4 bases, with 7 bases between. CDR3 size: 13 residues. Germline V CDR1 and CDR2: SNHLY, FYNNEI. The CDR3 protein is CASSEAEYNEQFF. The CDR3 DNA follows: TGTGCCAGCAGTGAGGCCGAATACAATGAGCAGTTCTTC.

V usage is TRBV5-6 and J usage is TRBJ2-7; D unresolved. Germline assignment: CDR1 SGHDT and CDR2 YYEEEE. Trimming took off 0 bases at V and 0 bases at J, with 10 bases between the two ends. The CDR3 spans 15 residues. The CDR3 region is CASSLGELSSYEQYF. In nucleotides, the CDR3 is TGTGCCAGCAGCTTGGGAGAGTTGAGCTCCTACGAGCAGTACTTC.

The genes are TRBV11-2 and TRBJ2-3; either TRBD1 or TRBD2 may supply D (5 bases each). Trimming cost V 1 base and J 3 bases, with 14 bases left between them. The V gene's germline CDR1 is SGHAT and CDR2 FQNNGV. CDR3 size: 16 residues. The CDR3 nucleotides read TGTGCCAGCAGCTTAGGAGGGGCTAGCCCTACAGATACGCAGTATTTT. Protein: CASSLGGASPTDTQYF.

The V and J genes are TRBV28 and TRBJ2-5; no clear D. The V end was cut by 3 bases, the J end by 9 bases, with 11 bases between. The germline gives CDR1 MDHEN, CDR2 SYDVKM. This CDR3 contains 12 residues. The chain's CDR3 is CASSFSNGAQYF. The CDR3 DNA is TGTGCCAGCAGTTTTTCCAATGGGGCCCAGTACTTC.

J is TRBJ2-7 and V is TRBV7-3; 7 nucleotides line up with TRBD1. This CDR3 contains 19 residues. CDR1 and CDR2 (germline): SGHTA, FQGTGA. V dropped 1 base and J dropped 3; count of bases not matched to a gene: 18. CDR3 loop: CASSLNPPRQGFSGYEQYF. CDR3 DNA sequence: TGTGCCAGCAGCTTAAACCCTCCTAGACAGGGATTCAGTGGCTACGAGCAGTACTTC.

By share, this clone counts as medium-sized. The chain recombines TRBV2 with TRBJ2-7; the D gene is possibly TRBD2 (6 bases). V lost 11 bases to trimming and J lost 7 bases, with 21 bases between them. CDR3 length: 13 amino acids. In germline, CDR1 is SNHLY, CDR2 FYNNEI. The CDR3 region is CAGGVGPGWEQYF. DNA of the CDR3: TGTGCCGGCGGGGTTGGACCAGGGTGGGAGCAGTACTTC.

This clone was recorded a few times. The V gene is TRBV11-2, the J gene TRBJ1-1; D is undetermined. The germline CDR1 and CDR2 sequences are SGHAT and FQNNGV. Trimming cost V 1 base and J 10 bases, with 10 bases left between them. The CDR3 runs 12 residues. CDR3 in amino acids: CASSLVFTPAFF. In DNA, the CDR3 is TGTGCCAGCAGCTTAGTGTTCACCCCAGCTTTCTTT.

The chain uses TRBV28 and TRBJ1-2; D is ambiguous. This CDR3 has 13 amino acids. Trimming took off 3 bases at V and 2 bases at J, with 7 bases between the two ends. Germline V gene lookup returns CDR1 MDHEN and CDR2 SYDVKM. DNA of the CDR3: TGTGCCAGCAGTTTTTCCAGGAACTATGGCTACACCTTC. It translates to CASSFSRNYGYTF.

By frequency in the sample, this clone is large. Distinct nucleotide sequences in the sample also encode this CDR3. The chain employs TRBV9 and TRBJ2-2; D is uncertain. Germline CDR1 SGDLS, CDR2 YYNGEE. The length of the CDR3 is 15 residues. Trimming took off 0 bases at V and 5 bases at J, with 11 bases between the two ends. CDR3 loop: CASSVEDQTTGELFF. The CDR3 nucleotides read TGTGCCAGCAGCGTAGAGGACCAAACGACCGGGGAGCTGTTTTTT.

The chain carries TRBV5-1 and TRBJ2-3; 10 bases align to TRBD2. The J segment lost 0 bases and the V segment lost 4 bases, leaving 11 bases of the junction unmatched. CDR1 is SGHRS and CDR2 is YFSETQ in the germline V gene. The length of the CDR3 is 18 residues. The CDR3 here is CASSRGERGGFSTDTQYF. The CDR3 DNA follows: TGCGCCAGCAGCCGAGGCGAGCGGGGGGGATTTAGCACAGATACGCAGTATTTT.

The gene calls are TRBV2 and TRBJ1-2, with D uncertain. CDR3 length equals 13 residues. Between the trimmed V and J ends, which lost 3 bases and 2 bases, there was a span of 7 bases. The germline gives CDR1 SNHLY, CDR2 FYNNEI. In nucleotides, the CDR3 is TGTGCCAGCAGTGAGGTCGGGAACTATGGCTACACCTTC. Translating gives CASSEVGNYGYTF.

The V gene is TRBV6-5, the J gene TRBJ2-7; D possibly corresponds to TRBD1 (6 bases). Germline V gene data show CDR1 as MNHEY and CDR2 as SVGAGI. Trimming took off 5 bases at V and 2 bases at J, with 16 bases between the two ends. This CDR3 contains 15 residues. The CDR3 DNA sequence: TGTGCCAGCAGTCGCCCCGGGACACCGCCCTACGAGCAGTACTTC. It yields the protein CASSRPGTPPYEQYF.

V gene TRBV5-4 combines with J gene TRBJ1-2; maybe TRBD1 (5 bases). CDR1 is SGHNT, CDR2 YYREEE, per germline (reference sequence). Trimming shortened V by 2 bases and J by 8 bases, and 13 bases separated the two germline ends. CDR3 length equals 13 residues. The CDR3 here is CASSFRAEGGYTF. CDR3 DNA: TGTGCCAGCAGCTTTAGGGCCGAGGGGGGCTACACCTTC. The full variable domain, rest sourced from reference TRBV5-4 and TRBJ1-2, is ETGVTQSPTHLIKTRGQQVTLRCSSQSGHNTVSWYQQALGQGPQFIFQYYREEENGRGNFPPRFSGLQFPNYSSELNVNALELDDSALYLCASSFRAEGGYTFGSGTRLTVV.

V usage is TRBV4-3 and J usage is TRBJ2-2; 10 nucleotides line up with TRBD1. CDR1 is LGHNA, CDR2 YSLEER, per germline. This CDR3 has 18 residues. V lost 1 base to trimming and J lost 3 bases; unmatched junction nucleotides: 8. CDR3 nucleotides: TGCGCCAGCAGCCAAGGACAGGGGGCGGGCCGGTACACCGGGGAGCTGTTTTTT. It specifies CASSQGQGAGRYTGELFF.

The J gene is TRBJ1-5, the V gene TRBV7-2; weak D call: TRBD1 (5 bases). Trimming left V 1 base short and J 5 bases short, with 12 bases between. In germline, CDR1 is SGHTA, CDR2 FQGNSA. This CDR3 comprises 15 residues. The chain's CDR3 is CASSLVVGADQPQHF. DNA for the CDR3: TGTGCCAGCAGCTTAGTAGTAGGGGCAGATCAGCCCCAGCATTTT.

This clone was counted only a few times. The gene calls are TRBV7-2 and TRBJ1-5; D is unresolved. The germline V gene has CDR1 SGHTA and CDR2 FQGNSA. This CDR3 comprises 13 residues. Trimming shortened V by 3 bases and J by 3 bases, and 6 bases separated the two germline ends. The CDR3 here is CASSFGVNQPQHF. As DNA, the CDR3 is TGTGCCAGCAGCTTCGGGGTCAATCAGCCCCAGCATTTT.

The chain employs TRBV5-1 and TRBJ2-2, with D possibly matching TRBD2 (5 bases). CDR1 and CDR2 from the germline V gene are SGHRS and YFSETQ. Between the trimmed V and J ends, which lost 0 bases and 1 base, there was a span of 13 bases. The CDR3 length is 17 residues. This chain's CDR3 is CASSLGGGGGNTGELFF. The CDR3 DNA reads as TGCGCCAGCAGCTTGGGAGGAGGAGGTGGGAACACCGGGGAGCTGTTTTTT.

In this sample, this clone is medium-sized. The chain recombines TRBV19 with TRBJ1-5; D perhaps matches TRBD1 (5 bases). Germline assignment: CDR1 LNHDA and CDR2 SQIVND (reference sequence). The CDR3 length is 14 residues. Trimming cost V 8 bases and J 2 bases, with 13 bases left between them. The CDR3 sequence: CASGKGTGNQPQHF. The CDR3 DNA follows: TGTGCCAGTGGCAAAGGGACGGGCAATCAGCCCCAGCATTTT.